The 23 T cell receptor beta chains presented below share a single source sample, sequenced in a study of CD8 T cells in ankylosing spondylitis. TCRdb reanalysed the 5' RACE reads using MiXCR and keeps one entry per CDR3 protein. This table holds some 150,000 distinct CDR3 sequences, about an eighth found once. Sequencing used blood, either unsorted or a sorted T cell fraction (not recorded which). The receptor source for this set is a female donor with ankylosing spondylitis or in good health (not recorded which).

This clonotype came up a few times. The V gene is TRBV18, the J gene TRBJ1-1; D gene unclear. CDR1 and CDR2 from the germline V gene are KGHSH and LQKENI. This CDR3 comprises 15 residues. Trimming shortened V by 3 bases and J by 1 base, and 12 bases separated the two germline ends. Here the CDR3 DNA reads TGTGCCAGCTCACCGACGACGGGAGGGAACACTGAAGCTTTCTTT. It yields the protein CASSPTTGGNTEAFF.

This clonotype was recorded many times. The CDR3 sequence: CASSLDLPYEQYF. In DNA, the CDR3 is TGTGCCAGCAGCTTAGACTTACCCTACGAGCAGTACTTC. The chain uses TRBV5-6 and TRBJ2-7; D gene uncertain. Between the trimmed V and J ends, which lost 2 bases and 2 bases, there was a span of 8 bases. Germline V gene sequence: CDR1 SGHDT, CDR2 YYEEEE. This CDR3 is 13 amino acids long.

This clonotype occurred many times. The rearrangement uses TRBV29-1 and TRBJ1-5; 9 nucleotides align to TRBD1. The germline V gene has CDR1 SQVTM and CDR2 ANQGSEA. V lost 0 bases to trimming and J lost 4 bases; unmatched junction nucleotides: 1. The CDR3 spans 14 residues. For the CDR3, the DNA is TGCAGCGTTGAAGAGACAGGGGGGAATCAGCCCCAGCATTTT. It specifies CSVEETGGNQPQHF. The whole variable domain, filled in from reference TRBV29-1 and TRBJ1-5, reads SAVISQKPSRDICQRGTSLTIQCQVDSQVTMMFWYRQQPGQSLTLIATANQGSEATYESGFVIDKFPISRPNLTFSTLTVSNMSPEDSSIYLCSVEETGGNQPQHFGDGTRLSIL.

This clonotype has at least ten counts. The chain couples TRBV7-8 to TRBJ2-7, with D perhaps TRBD1 (6 bases). The CDR3 is made up of 15 amino acids. The V end lost 2 bases, the J end lost 3 bases, and 14 bases lay between the germline ends. Germline V gene data show CDR1 as SGHVS and CDR2 as FQNEAQ. CDR3 residues: CASSLHRDTRYEQYF. In nucleotides, the CDR3 is TGTGCCAGCAGCTTACACAGGGACACGCGCTACGAGCAGTACTTC.

In its sample, this clonotype was seen many times. This chain joins TRBV10-1 and TRBJ2-3, with D hard to call. The length of the CDR3 is 13 residues. Germline values: CDR1 WNHNN, CDR2 SYGVQD (reference sequence). Trimming removed 1 base from V and 8 bases from J, with 10 bases in between. CDR3 coding DNA: TGCGCCAGCAGTGAGTTGCGGATAGCTACGCAGTATTTT. Protein: CASSELRIATQYF.

This clonotype has only a few counts. The chain combines TRBV7-2 with TRBJ2-7, with D possibly called TRBD1 or TRBD2 (5 bases each). Per the germline V gene, CDR1 is SGHTA and CDR2 is FQGNSA. V was pared by 3 bases and J by 1 base, with 13 bases between. CDR3 length: 15 residues. The CDR3 protein is CASSLRPGLSYEQYF. CDR3 nucleotides: TGTGCCAGCAGCTTGCGCCCGGGGCTATCCTACGAGCAGTACTTC.

This clonotype was counted many times. V usage is TRBV29-1 and J usage is TRBJ2-7; 7 bases fit TRBD2. V was clipped by 4 bases and J by 3 bases; unmatched bases: 12. CDR3 length: 15 residues. CDR1 is SQVTM, CDR2 ANQGSEA, per germline. CDR3: CSVARREGIFYEQYF. The CDR3 DNA sequence: TGCAGCGTTGCCCGAAGGGAGGGTATCTTCTACGAGCAGTACTTC.

The rearrangement uses TRBV11-3 and TRBJ2-7; 8 bases are a match to TRBD2. The CDR3 covers 15 residues. J was trimmed by 5 bases and V by 2 bases; bases with no gene match: 8. Germline-derived CDR1 and CDR2 are SGHNT and YENEEA. Written as DNA, the CDR3 is TGTGCCAGCAGCTTAACGGGGGGGACTAGTCACGAGCAGTACTTC. Translation gives CASSLTGGTSHEQYF.

This clonotype appeared once. This chain links TRBV5-1 with TRBJ2-7, with 12 bases identical to TRBD2. Germline CDR1 SGHRS, CDR2 YFSETQ. Germline trimming cut 0 bases from V and 0 bases from J; bases unmatched to any gene: 4. The CDR3 sequence is 17 residues long. CDR3 in DNA: TGCGCCAGCAGCTTGGAACTAGCGGGAGGCTACTCCTACGAGCAGTACTTC. Protein sequence: CASSLELAGGYSYEQYF. Full variable domain (rest looked up from reference TRBV5-1 and TRBJ2-7): KAGVTQTPRYLIKTRGQQVTLSCSPISGHRSVSWYQQTPGQGLQFLFEYFSETQRNKGNFPGRFSGRQFSNSRSEMNVSTLELGDSALYLCASSLELAGGYSYEQYFGPGTRLTVT.

This clonotype was found many times. V gene TRBV11-2 combines with J gene TRBJ1-2; weak D call: TRBD1 (6 bases). This CDR3 region has 13 residues. Germline CDR1 is SGHAT and CDR2 is FQNNGV. V was pared by 3 bases and J by 4 bases, with 9 bases between. The CDR3 protein is CASSLDSIYGYTF. CDR3 DNA: TGTGCCAGCAGCTTGGACAGCATCTATGGCTACACCTTC.

V and J are TRBV2 and TRBJ2-6; perhaps TRBD2 as D (5 bases). CDR1 is SNHLY and CDR2 is FYNNEI in the germline V gene. V dropped 11 bases and J dropped 0 bases, with 23 bases sitting between them. The CDR3 consists of 18 residues. CDR3 DNA: TGTGCCTTCAGCCCGAGACGGGGAGTGGCCTCTGGGGCCAACGTCCTGACTTTC. Translating it yields CAFSPRRGVASGANVLTF.

In the case of this clonotype: Given a much more abundant clone one base away, this may be a read error. This chain uses TRBV7-9 with TRBJ2-1, with TRBD2 as a possible D gene (6 bases). Germline CDR1 reads SEHNR; CDR2 reads FQNEAQ (reference sequence). The CDR3 covers 12 residues. V was shortened by 0 bases and J by 12 bases, with 9 bases between the two germline ends. In DNA, the CDR3 is TGTGCCAGCAGCTTAGCCCTAGCGAGGCAGTTCTTC. It codes for CASSLALARQFF. The full variable domain, completed using reference TRBV7-9 and TRBJ2-1, is DTGVSQNPRHKITKRGQNVTFRCDPISEHNRLYWYRQTLGQGPEFLTYFQNEAQLEKSRLLSDRFSAERPKGSFSTLEIQRTEQGDSAMYLCASSLALARQFFGPGTRLTVL.

This chain links TRBV19 with TRBJ2-2, with 9 bases identical to TRBD2. With 8 bases clipped from V and 7 bases from J, the junction kept 11 bases outside the gene matches. Germline values: CDR1 LNHDA, CDR2 SQIVND (reference sequence). This CDR3 is built from 15 residues. The CDR3 spells CASRAASGDYGELFF. The CDR3 bases are TGTGCCAGTCGAGCGGCTAGCGGGGATTACGGGGAGCTGTTTTTT. Full variable domain (missing parts from reference TRBV19 and TRBJ2-2): DGGITQSPKYLFRKEGQNVTLSCEQNLNHDAMYWYRQDPGQGLRLIYYSQIVNDFQKGDIAEGYSVSREKKESFPLTVTSAQKNPTAFYLCASRAASGDYGELFFGEGSRLTVL.

There are many counts of this clonotype. This chain connects TRBV24-1 to TRBJ1-1, with D possibly being TRBD1 (5 bases). Looked up from germline, CDR1 is KGHDR and CDR2 is SFDVKD. There are 13 residues in the CDR3. The ends were cut back, 5 bases at V and 4 bases at J, with 10 bases in the middle. This CDR3 is CATSATGSTEAFF. In DNA form, the CDR3 reads TGTGCCACCAGTGCCACAGGTTCCACTGAAGCTTTCTTT.

The gene calls are TRBV6-4 and TRBJ1-4; weak D call: TRBD1 (5 bases). CDR1 MRHNA and CDR2 SNTAGT come from the germline V gene. CDR3 length: 14 amino acids. The germline V and J ends were trimmed by 4 bases and 7 bases, with 13 bases remaining between them. The CDR3 nucleotides are TGTGCCAGCAGTGCCTCGACAGACAGTGAAAAACTGTTTTTT. Translated, it gives CASSASTDSEKLFF.

Notes on this clonotype: A junction boundary mismatches the germline segment, possibly from a read error. The chain uses TRBV12-3 or TRBV12-4 and TRBJ2-1; 10 nucleotides agree with TRBD2. The CDR3 extends over 19 amino acids. The CDR3 here is CAISLARLAGGVAIDEQFF. The CDR3 bases are TGTGCCATCAGTTTAGCGCGGTTAGCGGGGGGTGTAGCCATCGATGAGCAGTTCTTC.

Many counts were recorded for this clonotype. CDR3 amino acids: CAISGGGYNEQFF. The CDR3 nucleotides read TGTGCCATCTCGGGCGGGGGATACAATGAGCAGTTCTTC. This chain joins TRBV10-3 and TRBJ2-1, with TRBD2 matching over 7 bases. This CDR3 contains 13 residues. Per germline, CDR1 ENHRY and CDR2 SYGVKD. The V segment lost 8 bases and the J segment 4 bases; nucleotides outside the gene matches: 5.

This clonotype was seen ten or more times. This rearrangement joins TRBV12-3 or TRBV12-4 to TRBJ1-1, with D maybe TRBD1 (5 bases). The CDR3 is made up of 14 amino acids. Trimming pared 5 bases from V and 2 bases from J, leaving 12 bases between. The CDR3 nucleotides are TGTGCCAGCAGTCCTCGGCGGGGCAACACTGAAGCTTTCTTT. Its translation is CASSPRRGNTEAFF.

This clonotype occurred a few times. The chain has TRBV18 and TRBJ1-2; D call uncertain. Germline V gene data show CDR1 as KGHSH and CDR2 as LQKENI. This CDR3 region has 15 residues. Trimming cost V 2 bases and J 0 bases, with 10 bases left between them. CDR3 in amino acids: CASSPDVVANYGYTF. The CDR3 nucleotides are TGTGCCAGCTCACCAGATGTGGTTGCTAACTATGGCTACACCTTC.

Notes on this clonotype: The junction does not match germline at one end; this may be a read error. The chain links TRBV28 to TRBJ2-3, with D unresolved. CDR1 and CDR2 (germline): MDHEN, SYDVKM. The CDR3 consists of 12 residues. CDR3 region: CTSSSRTDTQYF. The DNA of the CDR3 is TGTACCAGCAGTTCCCGGACGGATACGCAGTATTTT. Using reference TRBV28 and TRBJ2-3 for the parts outside the CDR3, the full variable domain is DVKVTQSSRYLVKRTGEKVFLECVQDMDHENMFWYRQDPGLGLRLIYFSYDVKMKEKGDIPEGYSVSREKKERFSLILESASTNQTSMYLCTSSSRTDTQYFGPGTRLTVL.

At least ten counts were recorded for this clonotype. This chain uses TRBV20-1 with TRBJ2-3; D is perhaps TRBD1 (6 bases). This CDR3 has 15 residues. Trimming removed 8 bases at V and 4 bases at J, with 22 bases between. Per the germline V gene, CDR1 is DFQATT and CDR2 is SNEGSKA (reference sequence). CDR3 in DNA: TGCAGTACGTCAATGGGGGCCCAGCTCGCAGATACGCAGTATTTT. Translation: CSTSMGAQLADTQYF.

The CDR3, as DNA: TGCAGTGCTAGAGGGGGACAGGGGGCAACTGAAGCTTTCTTT. It translates to CSARGGQGATEAFF. V and J are TRBV20-1 and TRBJ1-1, with 12 bases that match TRBD1. With 1 base clipped from V and 5 bases from J, the junction kept 2 bases outside the gene matches. The CDR3 is 14 amino acids. The V gene's germline CDR1 is DFQATT and CDR2 SNEGSKA (reference sequence).

This clonotype was counted many times. The chain employs TRBV7-9 and TRBJ2-5, with D unclear. The V end was cut by 0 bases, the J end by 4 bases, with 6 bases between. Germline values: CDR1 SEHNR, CDR2 FQNEAQ (reference sequence). The CDR3 sequence is 13 residues long. CDR3: CASSLASGETQYF. The CDR3 DNA sequence: TGTGCCAGCAGCTTAGCGTCCGGAGAGACCCAGTACTTC.